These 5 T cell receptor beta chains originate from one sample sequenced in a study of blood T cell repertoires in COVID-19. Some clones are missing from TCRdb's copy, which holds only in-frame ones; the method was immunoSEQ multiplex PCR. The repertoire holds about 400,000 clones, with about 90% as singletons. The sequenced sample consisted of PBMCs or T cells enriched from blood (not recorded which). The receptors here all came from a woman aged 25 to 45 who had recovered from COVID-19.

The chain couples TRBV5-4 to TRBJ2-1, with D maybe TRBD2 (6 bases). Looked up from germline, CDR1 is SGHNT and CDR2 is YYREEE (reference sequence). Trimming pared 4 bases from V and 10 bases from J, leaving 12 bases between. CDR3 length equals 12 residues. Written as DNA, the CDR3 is TGTGCCAGCAGCGTATATCTAGCGGAGCAGTTCTTC. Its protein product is CASSVYLAEQFF.

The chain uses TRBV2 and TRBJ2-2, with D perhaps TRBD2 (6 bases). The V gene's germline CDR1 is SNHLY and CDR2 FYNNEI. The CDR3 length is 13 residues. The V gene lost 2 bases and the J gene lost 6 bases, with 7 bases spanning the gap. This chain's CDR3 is CASSEQRAGELFF. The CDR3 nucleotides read TGTGCCAGCAGTGAACAGCGGGCCGGGGAGCTGTTTTTT.

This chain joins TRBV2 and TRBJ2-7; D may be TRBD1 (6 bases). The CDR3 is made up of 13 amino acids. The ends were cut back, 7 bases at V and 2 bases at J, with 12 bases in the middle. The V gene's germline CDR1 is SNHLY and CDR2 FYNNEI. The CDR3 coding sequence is TGTGCCAGCATTTATGACAGGACCTACGAGCAGTACTTC. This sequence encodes CASIYDRTYEQYF.

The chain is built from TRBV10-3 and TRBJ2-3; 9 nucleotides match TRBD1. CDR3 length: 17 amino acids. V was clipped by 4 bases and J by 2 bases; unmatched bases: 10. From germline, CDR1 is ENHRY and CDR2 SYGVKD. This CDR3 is CAISGPTGTGYTDTQYF. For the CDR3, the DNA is TGTGCCATCAGTGGACCTACCGGGACAGGGTACACAGATACGCAGTATTTT.

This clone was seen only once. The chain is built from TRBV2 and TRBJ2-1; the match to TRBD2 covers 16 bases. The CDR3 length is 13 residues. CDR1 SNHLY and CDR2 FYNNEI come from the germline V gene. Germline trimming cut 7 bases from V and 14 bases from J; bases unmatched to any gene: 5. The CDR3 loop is CASNLGTSGGEFF. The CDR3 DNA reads TGTGCCAGCAATTTGGGGACTAGCGGGGGGGAGTTCTTC.